This T cell receptor (beta chain) appears in the sequencing data of a study of identifying expanded T cells in peripheral blood. Per the germline V gene, CDR1 is MNHEY and CDR2 is SVGAGI. The CDR3 runs to 14 residues. Trimming removed 2 bases at V and 7 bases at J, with 14 bases between. Overall study results and limits: Clone count variance between roughly 2-week samples rose with total template count.

As regards this clone: Its antigen is undetermined.

Profiled with immunoSEQ multiplex PCR; TCRdb holds only in-frame clones, not every one. The table includes approximately 80,000 clones, approximately 85% detected once. V and J are TRBV6-5 and TRBJ1-2; no reliable D call. The material sequenced was blood. The sequence derives from a person aged 18-70 years in good health. The CDR3: CASSYRGLSGGYTF. CDR3 DNA: TGTGCCAGCAGTTACCGCGGGCTCTCCGGTGGCTACACCTTC.